Below, 32 T cell receptor beta chains from the same sample are listed, as sequenced in a study of CD8+ T cells in alopecia areata. Investigators isolated RNA and reverse transcribed it into cDNA to act as the sequencing template. Assay used: immunoSEQ multiplex PCR; TCRdb lists only in-frame clones, some missing. Of approximately 280,000 clones listed, nearly 60% are singletons. The treatment was: oral pan-JAK inhibitor, 5-10 mg twice daily. This sample comprised CD4+ T cells sorted from blood, obtained at week 24, from a patient treated with tofacitinib. Every receptor here comes from a human donor with alopecia areata.

This sequence joins TRBV10-3 and TRBJ2-2; 7 bases line up with TRBD1. CDR3 length: 15 residues. The V gene's germline CDR1 is ENHRY and CDR2 SYGVKD. J was trimmed by 6 bases and V by 3 bases; bases with no gene match: 7. CDR3 amino acids: CAISDGTVNAGELFF. CDR3 coding DNA: TGTGCCATCAGTGATGGGACAGTCAACGCCGGGGAGCTGTTTTTT.

The rearrangement links TRBV5-1 to TRBJ2-3; 7 bases agree with TRBD2. This CDR3 is 13 amino acids long. Germline CDR1 and CDR2: SGHRS and YFSETQ. Trimming took 4 bases from V and 5 from J; bases not matched to a gene: 4. CDR3 nucleotide sequence: TGCGCCAGCAGCAGGGAGCGGGAAGATACGCAGTATTTT. Translated: CASSREREDTQYF.

The chain combines TRBV29-1 with TRBJ1-1; unclear D gene. Germline V gene lookup returns CDR1 SQVTM and CDR2 ANQGSEA. CDR3 size: 13 residues. V was trimmed by 5 bases and J by 3 bases, leaving 13 bases between them. This chain's CDR3 is CSVKRTQDTEAFF. The CDR3 nucleotides are TGCAGCGTTAAAAGAACGCAAGACACTGAAGCTTTCTTT.

The chain recombines TRBV29-1 with TRBJ1-4; tentatively, D is TRBD1 (5 bases). Trimming cost V 3 bases and J 8 bases, with 13 bases left between them. The CDR3 totals 13 residues. CDR1 SQVTM and CDR2 ANQGSEA come from the germline V gene. The CDR3 DNA sequence: TGCAGCGTTGACGGGCAGGGAACAGAAAAACTGTTTTTT. Protein product: CSVDGQGTEKLFF.

CDR3 sequence (DNA): TGCGCCAGCAGCTTCGGACAGGGGGACACCGGGGAGCTGTTTTTT. It is translated as CASSFGQGDTGELFF. V gene TRBV5-1 combines with J gene TRBJ2-2, with TRBD1 matching over 10 bases. Germline CDR1 SGHRS, CDR2 YFSETQ. The V and J ends lost 2 bases and 3 bases, in that order; junction bases with no gene match: 1. The CDR3 consists of 15 residues. Using reference TRBV5-1 and TRBJ2-2 for the parts outside the CDR3, the full variable domain is KAGVTQTPRYLIKTRGQQVTLSCSPISGHRSVSWYQQTPGQGLQFLFEYFSETQRNKGNFPGRFSGRQFSNSRSEMNVSTLELGDSALYLCASSFGQGDTGELFFGEGSRLTVL.

The gene calls are TRBV30 and TRBJ2-7; D uncertain. The CDR3 has 13 residues. Germline V gives CDR1 GTSNPN, CDR2 SVGIG (reference sequence). V lost 0 bases and J lost 2, with 8 bases in between. The CDR3: CAWSVGLAYEQYF. The CDR3, as DNA: TGTGCCTGGAGTGTAGGGCTCGCCTACGAGCAGTACTTC.

This sequence joins TRBV7-2 and TRBJ2-3; 8 bases line up with TRBD2. This CDR3 has 17 amino acids. Germline assignment: CDR1 SGHTA and CDR2 FQGNSA. V lost 8 bases to trimming and J lost 1 base; unmatched junction nucleotides: 14. CDR3 nucleotide sequence: TGTGCCAGCGCCCGCTGGTCCAGCGGGGGACGCACAGATACGCAGTATTTT. Translating gives CASARWSSGGRTDTQYF.

The V and J genes are TRBV4-2 and TRBJ2-2; 7 bases agree with TRBD2. Germline CDR1 reads LGHNA; CDR2 reads YNFKEQ. After removal of 4 bases from V and 7 bases from J, the junction contained 9 bases not matched to a gene. The CDR3 spans 15 residues. This CDR3 reads CASSLKGLEGGELFF. The DNA for the CDR3 is TGTGCCAGCAGCCTCAAAGGACTAGAAGGCGGGGAGCTGTTTTTT.

This clone has ten or more counts. The CDR3, as DNA: TGTGCCAGCAGTGACAAAACTAATGAAAAACTGTTTTTT. This gives the protein CASSDKTNEKLFF. The genes are TRBV6-1 and TRBJ1-4; D gene unclear. The germline V and J ends were trimmed by 3 bases and 1 base, with 3 bases remaining between them. This CDR3 contains 13 residues. Germline assignment: CDR1 MNHNS and CDR2 SASEGT.

This clone was seen more than once but under ten times. This chain connects TRBV7-2 to TRBJ1-2; no firm D call. Trimming removed 6 bases at V and 1 base at J, with 3 bases between. CDR1 is SGHTA and CDR2 is FQGNSA in the germline V gene. This CDR3 has 11 residues. The CDR3 loop reads CASRFNYGYTF. Here the CDR3 DNA reads TGTGCCAGCAGGTTTAACTATGGCTACACCTTC.

This clone was seen just once. V is TRBV5-4 and J is TRBJ2-5; 12 bases align to TRBD2. In germline, CDR1 is SGHNT, CDR2 YYREEE (reference sequence). The CDR3 is made up of 16 amino acids. J was trimmed by 5 bases and V by 2 bases; bases with no gene match: 7. The DNA of the CDR3 is TGTGCCAGCAGCTTTCCTAGCGGGGGGGCAGAGGAGACCCAGTACTTC. This codes for CASSFPSGGAEETQYF.

The rearrangement links TRBV27 to TRBJ2-7, with unresolved D. This CDR3 has 14 residues. Trimming removed 4 bases from V and 1 base from J, with 11 bases in between. CDR1 and CDR2 from the germline V gene are MNHEY and SMNVEV (reference sequence). CDR3 sequence (DNA): TGTGCCAGCAGTTCTCGCGCCCTTTCCTACGAGCAGTACTTC. Its protein is CASSSRALSYEQYF.

The V call is TRBV7-9, the J call TRBJ2-7; TRBD2 matches at 13 bases. V dropped 5 bases and J dropped 4; count of bases not matched to a gene: 8. This CDR3 is 16 amino acids long. Germline assignment: CDR1 SEHNR and CDR2 FQNEAQ (reference sequence). The DNA of the CDR3 is TGTGCCAGCAGCCCAACCTGGACTAGCGGGGGATACGAGCAGTACTTC. It specifies CASSPTWTSGGYEQYF.

The chain has TRBV30 and TRBJ1-2; D remains ambiguous. The CDR3 loop spans 11 amino acids. V lost 3 bases and J 13 bases, leaving 15 bases between the germline ends. From germline, CDR1 is GTSNPN and CDR2 SVGIG (reference sequence). The CDR3 bases are TGTGCCTGGAGCGGAGACAATCTAGTCACCTTC. It yields the protein CAWSGDNLVTF.

J is TRBJ1-2 and V is TRBV7-9; 8 bases map to TRBD1. The V segment lost 5 bases and the J segment 7 bases; nucleotides outside the gene matches: 9. From germline, CDR1 is SEHNR and CDR2 FQNEAQ (reference sequence). The CDR3 spans 14 residues. CDR3 amino acids: CASSLLTGGSGYTF. DNA for the CDR3: TGTGCCAGCAGCCTACTTACAGGGGGTTCTGGCTACACCTTC.

The rearrangement uses TRBV30 and TRBJ2-5; D gene ambiguous. Deletions cut 0 bases from V and 5 bases from J, with 4 bases between. The CDR3 totals 11 residues. Germline values: CDR1 GTSNPN, CDR2 SVGIG (reference sequence). CDR3: CAWSVFETQYF. The CDR3 DNA follows: TGTGCCTGGAGTGTTTTTGAGACCCAGTACTTC.

This clone was picked up a small number of times. The genes are TRBV19 and TRBJ2-2; D is uncertain. The CDR3 extends over 12 amino acids. Germline CDR1 and CDR2: LNHDA and SQIVND (reference sequence). V shed 6 bases and J shed 0 bases, with 2 bases lying between them. The DNA for the CDR3 is TGTGCCAGTAGGGCGAACACCGGGGAGCTGTTTTTT. It is translated as CASRANTGELFF.

The chain couples TRBV29-1 to TRBJ2-7; D tentatively fits TRBD1 or TRBD2 (6 bases each). The CDR3 totals 13 residues. Trimming shortened V by 7 bases and J by 2 bases, and 15 bases separated the two germline ends. CDR1 and CDR2 from the germline V gene are SQVTM and ANQGSEA. The CDR3 nucleotides are TGCAGCGCGGGGGCAGGGCTGACCTACGAGCAGTACTTC. Translated, it gives CSAGAGLTYEQYF.

This clone was observed a few times. The rearrangement links TRBV7-9 to TRBJ2-4, with TRBD2 matching over 10 bases. The CDR3 is 15 amino acids. The germline V gene has CDR1 SEHNR and CDR2 FQNEAQ (reference sequence). V gave up 5 bases and J gave up 2 bases; unmatched junction bases: 3. CDR3 in amino acids: CASSRLAGSKNIQYF. The CDR3 DNA follows: TGTGCCAGCAGCCGACTAGCGGGTTCCAAAAACATTCAGTACTTC. The full variable domain, its missing parts supplied by reference TRBV7-9 and TRBJ2-4, is DTGVSQNPRHKITKRGQNVTFRCDPISEHNRLYWYRQTLGQGPEFLTYFQNEAQLEKSRLLSDRFSAERPKGSFSTLEIQRTEQGDSAMYLCASSRLAGSKNIQYFGAGTRLSVL.

The chain uses TRBV5-4 and TRBJ2-3; the match to TRBD2 covers 9 bases. Germline V CDR1 and CDR2: SGHNT, YYREEE (reference sequence). V trimming: 1 base; J trimming: 2 bases; junction bases outside the gene matches: 8. CDR3 length: 17 residues. The CDR3 is CASSLLLAGGYTDTQYF. Written as DNA, the CDR3 is TGTGCCAGCAGCTTGCTGCTCGCGGGGGGGTACACAGATACGCAGTATTTT.

The CDR3 is CAWSSAGGRMDSPLHF. The CDR3 DNA follows: TGTGCCTGGAGTTCCGCTGGTGGCAGGATGGATTCACCCCTCCACTTT. The genes are TRBV30 and TRBJ1-6, with D unclear. CDR3 length equals 16 residues. The germline V and J ends were trimmed by 2 bases and 8 bases, with 19 bases remaining between them. Germline loops: CDR1 GTSNPN, CDR2 SVGIG (reference sequence).

This chain joins TRBV18 and TRBJ2-5, with D unresolved. The CDR3 loop spans 12 amino acids. Germline CDR1 KGHSH, CDR2 LQKENI. The V end lost 4 bases, the J end lost 3 bases, and 6 bases lay between the germline ends. CDR3 DNA sequence: TGTGCCAGCTCACGACAAAAAGAGACCCAGTACTTC. Its translation: CASSRQKETQYF.

In DNA form, the CDR3 reads TGCGCCAGCAGCCAAGATACACGGGGTTATCAGCCCCAGCATTTT. Encoded protein: CASSQDTRGYQPQHF. This chain joins TRBV4-1 and TRBJ1-5, with D unresolved. V shed 0 bases and J shed 5 bases, with 11 bases lying between them. There are 15 residues in the CDR3. CDR1 and CDR2 from the germline V gene are MGHRA and YSYEKL.

About this clone: Distinct nucleotide sequences in the sample also encode this CDR3. CDR3 bases: TGTGCCAGCAGCTTAGGGGGGCTGAACACTGAAGCTTTCTTT. The encoded protein is CASSLGGLNTEAFF. This chain uses TRBV7-9 with TRBJ1-1, with a weak D call TRBD1 (6 bases). CDR1 and CDR2 (germline): SEHNR, FQNEAQ (reference sequence). CDR3 length equals 14 residues. Trimming removed 1 base from V and 0 bases from J, with 6 bases in between.

This sequence joins TRBV2 and TRBJ2-4; no clear D. V shed 5 bases and J shed 6 bases, with 11 bases lying between them. The CDR3 runs to 13 residues. CDR1 SNHLY and CDR2 FYNNEI come from the germline V gene. DNA of the CDR3: TGTGCCAGCAGTATGGGGTGGGGAAACATTCAGTACTTC. Its protein is CASSMGWGNIQYF.

The V call is TRBV4-2, the J call TRBJ2-7; 10 positions agree with TRBD2. Germline V gene sequence: CDR1 LGHNA, CDR2 YNFKEQ. Trimming took 0 bases from V and 9 from J; bases not matched to a gene: 5. This CDR3 has 14 amino acids. CDR3 in DNA: TGTGCCAGCAGCCAAGACAGCGGGGGGGCCGGGCAGTACTTC. Encoded protein: CASSQDSGGAGQYF.

The chain couples TRBV23-1 to TRBJ2-7; tentative D call: TRBD2 (7 bases). TRBV23-1 is recorded as an ORF, its role being uncertain. The V end lost 4 bases, the J end lost 3 bases, and 16 bases lay between the germline ends. The CDR3 is made up of 15 amino acids. Written as DNA, the CDR3 is TGCGCCAGCAGTCGGGAGGGAGGGGGATACTACGAGCAGTACTTC. Amino acids: CASSREGGGYYEQYF.

The chain uses TRBV30 and TRBJ2-2, with 14 bases matching TRBD2. The CDR3 has 20 residues. Germline trimming cut 0 bases from V and 4 bases from J; bases unmatched to any gene: 13. Germline CDR1 reads GTSNPN; CDR2 reads SVGIG (reference sequence). The chain's CDR3 is CAWSVPRRLAGGPSTGELFF. The DNA for the CDR3 is TGTGCCTGGAGTGTACCCCGGAGACTAGCGGGGGGGCCGAGCACCGGGGAGCTGTTTTTT.

Only a few counts were recorded for this clone. The genes are TRBV27 and TRBJ2-4; tentatively, D is TRBD2 (7 bases). This CDR3 has 17 residues. V was trimmed by 5 bases and J by 1 base, leaving 18 bases between them. The germline V gene encodes CDR1 MNHEY and CDR2 SMNVEV (reference sequence). The chain's CDR3 is CASSPYLGGAAKNIQYF. For the CDR3, the DNA is TGTGCCAGCAGTCCCTACTTAGGGGGGGCCGCCAAAAACATTCAGTACTTC.

A few counts support this clone. This rearrangement joins TRBV5-6 to TRBJ2-6, with 7 bases that match TRBD1. Germline values: CDR1 SGHDT, CDR2 YYEEEE. The V gene end was trimmed by 4 bases and the J gene end by 1 base; junction bases not matched to a gene: 8. This CDR3 is 17 amino acids long. The chain's CDR3 is CASSLQGYFSGANVLTF. The CDR3 DNA follows: TGTGCCAGCAGCCTACAGGGGTACTTTTCTGGGGCCAACGTCCTGACTTTC. The entire variable domain, with the rest obtained from reference TRBV5-6 and TRBJ2-6, is as follows: DAGVTQSPTHLIKTRGQQVTLRCSPKSGHDTVSWYQQALGQGPQFIFQYYEEEERQRGNFPDRFSGHQFPNYSSELNVNALLLGDSALYLCASSLQGYFSGANVLTFGAGSRLTVL.

V gene TRBV30 combines with J gene TRBJ2-4, with 12 nucleotides matching TRBD2. Germline V lookup: CDR1 GTSNPN, CDR2 SVGIG (reference sequence). The CDR3 contains 15 residues. The V and J ends lost 4 bases and 6 bases, in that order; junction bases with no gene match: 7. CDR3 protein: CAWNPSGGAGNIQYF. For the CDR3, the DNA is TGTGCCTGGAACCCTAGCGGGGGGGCTGGAAACATTCAGTACTTC.

The rearrangement links TRBV4-1 to TRBJ2-7; D tentatively fits TRBD1 or TRBD2 (5 bases each). Trimming cost V 1 base and J 6 bases, with 10 bases left between them. CDR1 and CDR2 from the germline V gene are MGHRA and YSYEKL. The CDR3 has 13 residues. CDR3 nucleotide sequence: TGCGCCAGCAGCCAAGTAGGGACGTCCGAGCAGTACTTC. Its protein product is CASSQVGTSEQYF.